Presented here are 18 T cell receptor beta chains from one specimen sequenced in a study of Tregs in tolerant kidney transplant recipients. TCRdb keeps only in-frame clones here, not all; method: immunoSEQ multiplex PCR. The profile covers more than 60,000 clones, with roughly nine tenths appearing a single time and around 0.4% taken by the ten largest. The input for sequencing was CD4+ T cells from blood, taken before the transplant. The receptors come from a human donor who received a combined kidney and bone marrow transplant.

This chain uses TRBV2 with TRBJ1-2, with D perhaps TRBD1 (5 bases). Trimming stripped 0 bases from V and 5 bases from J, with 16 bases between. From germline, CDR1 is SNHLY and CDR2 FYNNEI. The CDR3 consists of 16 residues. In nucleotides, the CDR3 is TGTGCCAGCAGTGAAGCGCTTCCGGGTGGGGCTTATGGCTACACCTTC. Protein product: CASSEALPGGAYGYTF.

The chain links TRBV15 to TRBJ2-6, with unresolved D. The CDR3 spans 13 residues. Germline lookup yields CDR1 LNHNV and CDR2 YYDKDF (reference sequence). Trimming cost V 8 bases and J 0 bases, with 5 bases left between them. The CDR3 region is CATRNSGANVLTF. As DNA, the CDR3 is TGTGCCACCCGTAACTCTGGGGCCAACGTCCTGACTTTC.

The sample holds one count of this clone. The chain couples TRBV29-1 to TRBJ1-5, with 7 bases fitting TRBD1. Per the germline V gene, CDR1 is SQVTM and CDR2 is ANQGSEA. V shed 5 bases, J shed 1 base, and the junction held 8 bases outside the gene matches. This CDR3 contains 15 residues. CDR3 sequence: CSVSPGQSSNQPQHF. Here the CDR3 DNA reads TGCAGCGTTTCCCCGGGACAGAGCAGCAATCAGCCCCAGCATTTT.

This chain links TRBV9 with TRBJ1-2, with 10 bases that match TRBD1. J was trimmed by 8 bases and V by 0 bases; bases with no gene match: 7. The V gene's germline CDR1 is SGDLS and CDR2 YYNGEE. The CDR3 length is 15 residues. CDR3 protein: CASSVEPGTGEGYTF. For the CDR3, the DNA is TGTGCCAGCAGCGTAGAACCCGGGACAGGGGAGGGCTACACCTTC.

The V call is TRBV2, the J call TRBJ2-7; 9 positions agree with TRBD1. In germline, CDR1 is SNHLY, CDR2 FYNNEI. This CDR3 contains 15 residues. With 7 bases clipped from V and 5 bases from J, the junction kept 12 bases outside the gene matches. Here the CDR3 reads CASKLDRGKRDEQYF. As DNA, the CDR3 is TGTGCCAGCAAACTCGACAGGGGGAAACGGGACGAGCAGTACTTC.

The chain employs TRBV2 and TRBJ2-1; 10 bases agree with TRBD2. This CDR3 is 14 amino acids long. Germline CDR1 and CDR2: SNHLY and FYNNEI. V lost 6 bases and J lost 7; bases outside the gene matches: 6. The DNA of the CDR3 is TGTGCCAGCAGGGTAGCGGGAGGTAGAAATGAGCAGTTCTTC. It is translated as CASRVAGGRNEQFF. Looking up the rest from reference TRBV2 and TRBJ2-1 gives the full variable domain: EPEVTQTPSHQVTQMGQEVILRCVPISNHLYFYWYRQILGQKVEFLVSFYNNEISEKSEIFDDQFSVERPDGSNFTLKIRSTKLEDSAMYFCASRVAGGRNEQFFGPGTRLTVL.

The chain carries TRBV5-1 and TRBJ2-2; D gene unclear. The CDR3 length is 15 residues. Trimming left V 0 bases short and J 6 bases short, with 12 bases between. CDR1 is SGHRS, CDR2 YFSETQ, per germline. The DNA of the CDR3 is TGCGCCAGCAGCTTGGGTATACTGGGCTCCGGGGAGCTGTTTTTT. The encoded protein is CASSLGILGSGELFF.

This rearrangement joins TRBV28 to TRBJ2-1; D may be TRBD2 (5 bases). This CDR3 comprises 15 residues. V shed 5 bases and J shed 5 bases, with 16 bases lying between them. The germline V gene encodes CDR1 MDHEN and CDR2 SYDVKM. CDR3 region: CASSRPRARNNEQFF. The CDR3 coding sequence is TGTGCCAGCAGTCGGCCGAGGGCGAGGAACAATGAGCAGTTCTTC. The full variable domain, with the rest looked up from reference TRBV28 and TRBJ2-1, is DVKVTQSSRYLVKRTGEKVFLECVQDMDHENMFWYRQDPGLGLRLIYFSYDVKMKEKGDIPEGYSVSREKKERFSLILESASTNQTSMYLCASSRPRARNNEQFFGPGTRLTVL.

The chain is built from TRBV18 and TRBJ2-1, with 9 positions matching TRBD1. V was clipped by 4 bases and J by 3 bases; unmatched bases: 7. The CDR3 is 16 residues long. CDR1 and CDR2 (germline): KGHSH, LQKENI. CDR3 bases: TGTGCCAGCTCACAAACAGGGGGCAAGGGCTACAATGAGCAGTTCTTC. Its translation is CASSQTGGKGYNEQFF.

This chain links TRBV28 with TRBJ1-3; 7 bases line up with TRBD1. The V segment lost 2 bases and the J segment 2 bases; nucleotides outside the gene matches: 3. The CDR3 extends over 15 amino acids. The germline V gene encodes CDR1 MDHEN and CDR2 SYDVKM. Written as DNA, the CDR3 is TGTGCCAGCAGTTTAATGGACAGGACTGGAAACACCATATATTTT. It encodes CASSLMDRTGNTIYF.

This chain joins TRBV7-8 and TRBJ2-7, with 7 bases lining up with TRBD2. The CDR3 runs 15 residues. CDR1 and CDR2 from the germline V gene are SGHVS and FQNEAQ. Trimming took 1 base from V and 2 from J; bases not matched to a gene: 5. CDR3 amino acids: CASSLVVAGAYEQYF. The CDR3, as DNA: TGTGCCAGCAGCTTAGTAGTGGCGGGAGCCTACGAGCAGTACTTC.

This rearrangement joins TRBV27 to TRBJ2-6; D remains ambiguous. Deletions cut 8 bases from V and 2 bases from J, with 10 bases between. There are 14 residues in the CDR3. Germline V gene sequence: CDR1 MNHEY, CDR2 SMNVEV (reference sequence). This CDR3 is CASAKDPGANVLTF. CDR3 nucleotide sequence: TGTGCCAGCGCGAAAGATCCTGGGGCCAACGTCCTGACTTTC.

This chain's CDR3 is CASSWDSGSEQFF. The CDR3 DNA reads as TGTGCCAGCAGTTGGGACTCGGGTTCCGAGCAGTTCTTC. This chain joins TRBV28 and TRBJ2-1; possibly TRBD2 for D (6 bases). Trimming pared 4 bases from V and 10 bases from J, leaving 14 bases between. Germline V CDR1 and CDR2: MDHEN, SYDVKM. CDR3 length equals 13 residues.

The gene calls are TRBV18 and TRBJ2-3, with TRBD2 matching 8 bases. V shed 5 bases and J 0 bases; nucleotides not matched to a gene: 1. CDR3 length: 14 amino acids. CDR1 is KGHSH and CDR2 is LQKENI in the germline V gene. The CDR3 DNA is TGTGCCAGCTCAAGCGGGAGTAGCACAGATACGCAGTATTTT. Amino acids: CASSSGSSTDTQYF.

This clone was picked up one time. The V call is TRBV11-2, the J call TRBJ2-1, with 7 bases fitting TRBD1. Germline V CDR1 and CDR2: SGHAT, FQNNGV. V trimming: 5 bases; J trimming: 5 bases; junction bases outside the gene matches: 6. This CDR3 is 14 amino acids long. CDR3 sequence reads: CASSPSGQNNEQFF. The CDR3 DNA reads TGTGCCAGCAGCCCCTCGGGACAGAACAATGAGCAGTTCTTC.

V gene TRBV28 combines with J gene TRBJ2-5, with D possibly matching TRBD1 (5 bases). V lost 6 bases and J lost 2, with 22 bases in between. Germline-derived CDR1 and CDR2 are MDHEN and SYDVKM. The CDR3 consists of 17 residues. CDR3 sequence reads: CASSYTVKGKWQETQYF. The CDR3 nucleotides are TGTGCCAGCAGCTATACCGTAAAGGGGAAGTGGCAAGAGACCCAGTACTTC. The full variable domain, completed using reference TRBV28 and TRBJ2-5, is DVKVTQSSRYLVKRTGEKVFLECVQDMDHENMFWYRQDPGLGLRLIYFSYDVKMKEKGDIPEGYSVSREKKERFSLILESASTNQTSMYLCASSYTVKGKWQETQYFGPGTRLLVL.

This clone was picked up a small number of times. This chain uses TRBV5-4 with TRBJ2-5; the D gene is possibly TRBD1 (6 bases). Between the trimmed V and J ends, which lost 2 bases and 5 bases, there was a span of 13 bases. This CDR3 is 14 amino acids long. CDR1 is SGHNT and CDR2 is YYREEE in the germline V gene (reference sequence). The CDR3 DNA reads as TGTGCCAGCAGCTTAAGCGGAACAGGGGAGACCCAGTACTTC. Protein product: CASSLSGTGETQYF. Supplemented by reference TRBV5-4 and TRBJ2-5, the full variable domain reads ETGVTQSPTHLIKTRGQQVTLRCSSQSGHNTVSWYQQALGQGPQFIFQYYREEENGRGNFPPRFSGLQFPNYSSELNVNALELDDSALYLCASSLSGTGETQYFGPGTRLLVL.

In nucleotides, the CDR3 is TGTGCCAGCAGCTTAAGGGGGGGGCTAGAGCAAGAGACCCAGTACTTC. Protein product: CASSLRGGLEQETQYF. The chain carries TRBV11-2 and TRBJ2-5, with D perhaps matching TRBD2 (7 bases). Trimming shortened V by 2 bases and J by 2 bases, and 15 bases separated the two germline ends. CDR1 SGHAT and CDR2 FQNNGV come from the germline V gene. The CDR3 runs 16 residues.